This TCR beta chain appears in the sequencing data of a study of post-analysis software for immune sequencing data. For the study at large: Both relapsing-remitting and secondary progressive multiple sclerosis featured among the disease courses, as did progressive-relapsing multiple sclerosis. Study conclusions and caveats: TRBV5-6, TRBV5-1 and TRBV20-1 were among 4 or 5 TRBV segments more frequent in patients than controls. F-measure co-clustering was strong for batch-matched samples. Comparison with controls showed significantly lower normalized Chao1 diversity in multiple sclerosis patients.

Unique-molecular-identifier-tagged TCR beta cDNA libraries were used. Roughly 470,000 cDNA molecules came from around 0.96 to 9.9 million T cells. In TCRdb, the PCR reads were re-called with MiXCR into one record per CDR3 protein. The data contain about 540,000 distinct CDR3 sequences, about a third of them seen just once; the ten biggest clones take up approximately 6%. Germline V CDR1 and CDR2: MDHEN, SYDVKM. The CDR3 has 15 residues. The ends lost 1 base at V and 5 bases at J; junction bases unmatched: 5. Concerning this clonotype: The antigen is unknown.

The material sequenced was blood. The chain is built from TRBV28 and TRBJ2-1, with 7 bases that match TRBD2. This receptor was taken from a girl younger than 18 with multiple sclerosis. CDR3 sequence (DNA): TGTGCCAGCAGTTTATTAGCGGGTCGCAACAATGAGCAGTTCTTC. Its translation is CASSLLAGRNNEQFF. The complete variable domain, with remaining parts taken from reference TRBV28 and TRBJ2-1, reads DVKVTQSSRYLVKRTGEKVFLECVQDMDHENMFWYRQDPGLGLRLIYFSYDVKMKEKGDIPEGYSVSREKKERFSLILESASTNQTSMYLCASSLLAGRNNEQFFGPGTRLTVL.